These 20 T cell receptor beta chains were all obtained from the same sample, sequenced in a study of T cell changes during pregnancy in multiple sclerosis. Generated by immunoSEQ multiplex PCR, the TCRdb table keeps only in-frame clones and is missing some. In the table there are over 50,000 clones, approximately 92% of which are singletons. The sample was CD4+ T cells from peripheral blood mononuclear cells, taken after pregnancy. These receptors originate from a female donor with multiple sclerosis, enrolled in a pregnancy study.

This chain uses TRBV28 with TRBJ1-5; no clear D gene. The CDR3 length is 14 residues. Trimming left V 2 bases short and J 5 bases short, with 10 bases between. CDR1 and CDR2 (germline): MDHEN, SYDVKM. CDR3 region: CASSLEARHQPQHF. CDR3 bases: TGTGCCAGCAGTTTAGAGGCTCGGCATCAGCCCCAGCATTTT.

This chain joins TRBV18 and TRBJ2-7; perhaps TRBD1 as D (6 bases). The germline gives CDR1 KGHSH, CDR2 LQKENI. The V gene lost 5 bases and the J gene lost 2 bases, with 10 bases spanning the gap. The CDR3 has 13 residues. DNA of the CDR3: TGTGCCAGCTCATCGGACAGAGCCTACGAGCAGTACTTC. Residues: CASSSDRAYEQYF. The full variable domain, completed using reference TRBV18 and TRBJ2-7, is NAGVMQNPRHLVRRRGQEARLRCSPMKGHSHVYWYRQLPEEGLKFMVYLQKENIIDESGMPKERFSAEFPKEGPSILRIQQVVRGDSAAYFCASSSDRAYEQYFGPGTRLTVT.

The V call is TRBV2, the J call TRBJ2-1; D remains ambiguous. Germline assignment: CDR1 SNHLY and CDR2 FYNNEI. This CDR3 region has 16 residues. The germline V and J ends were trimmed by 3 bases and 0 bases, with 12 bases remaining between them. The CDR3 DNA follows: TGTGCCAGCAGTGAGAGGTTCTCCAGCTCCTACAATGAGCAGTTCTTC. This encodes CASSERFSSSYNEQFF.

The V call is TRBV28, the J call TRBJ2-5, with D perhaps matching TRBD2 (5 bases). With 3 bases removed from V and 3 bases from J, the gap between germline ends came to 11 bases. The CDR3 has 14 amino acids. CDR1 is MDHEN, CDR2 SYDVKM, per germline. Here the CDR3 reads CASSFRTPKETQYF. CDR3 in DNA: TGTGCCAGCAGTTTCCGGACTCCCAAAGAGACCCAGTACTTC.

This chain joins TRBV28 and TRBJ2-7; no clear D. Germline V gives CDR1 MDHEN, CDR2 SYDVKM. The V end lost 5 bases, the J end lost 0 bases, and 20 bases lay between the germline ends. The CDR3 is made up of 17 amino acids. The CDR3 here is CASSPSPPRSTSYEQYF. CDR3 sequence (DNA): TGTGCCAGCAGTCCGTCCCCCCCTCGGAGTACCTCCTACGAGCAGTACTTC.

The chain recombines TRBV19 with TRBJ2-7; 11 bases agree with TRBD1. The germline CDR1 and CDR2 sequences are LNHDA and SQIVND (reference sequence). This CDR3 has 13 amino acids. J was trimmed by 6 bases and V by 6 bases; bases with no gene match: 4. The CDR3 is CASRRDRGSEQYF. DNA for the CDR3: TGTGCCAGTAGGAGGGACAGGGGGTCCGAGCAGTACTTC.

The chain employs TRBV7-2 and TRBJ2-1; 11 positions agree with TRBD2. Germline CDR1 and CDR2: SGHTA and FQGNSA. The CDR3 has 15 residues. V shed 2 bases and J 7 bases; nucleotides not matched to a gene: 4. The DNA of the CDR3 is TGTGCCAGCAGCTTATTCCGGACTAGCGGGAATGAGCAGTTCTTC. It is translated as CASSLFRTSGNEQFF. The variable domain in full, with the rest retrieved from reference TRBV7-2 and TRBJ2-1, is GAGVSQSPSNKVTEKGKDVELRCDPISGHTALYWYRQSLGQGLEFLIYFQGNSAPDKSGLPSDRFSAERTGGSVSTLTIQRTQQEDSAVYLCASSLFRTSGNEQFFGPGTRLTVL.

This chain joins TRBV18 and TRBJ2-3; 12 nucleotides align to TRBD2. V trimming: 2 bases; J trimming: 4 bases; junction bases outside the gene matches: 7. Germline V lookup: CDR1 KGHSH, CDR2 LQKENI. The CDR3 spans 17 residues. This CDR3 is CASSPETSGRRADTQYF. Written as DNA, the CDR3 is TGTGCCAGCTCACCAGAAACTAGCGGGAGGCGGGCAGATACGCAGTATTTT.

V is TRBV28 and J is TRBJ1-4; 9 bases are shared with TRBD1. Germline lookup yields CDR1 MDHEN and CDR2 SYDVKM. The V and J ends lost 5 bases and 7 bases, in that order; junction bases with no gene match: 5. The CDR3 spans 14 residues. For the CDR3, the DNA is TGTGCCAGCAGTAGGGACAGGGTCATTGAAAAACTGTTTTTT. Protein product: CASSRDRVIEKLFF.

The chain is built from TRBV5-4 and TRBJ1-2, with 8 bases identical to TRBD1. After removal of 4 bases from V and 4 bases from J, the junction contained 12 bases not matched to a gene. CDR1 SGHNT and CDR2 YYREEE come from the germline V gene (reference sequence). The CDR3 runs 16 residues. The chain's CDR3 is CASSVGGQGGTYGYTF. For the CDR3, the DNA is TGTGCCAGCAGCGTGGGCGGACAGGGCGGCACCTATGGCTACACCTTC.

The chain carries TRBV4-3 and TRBJ1-1; no definite D call. Germline V gene data show CDR1 as LGHNA and CDR2 as YSLEER. Trimming cost V 4 bases and J 4 bases, with 16 bases left between them. The CDR3 contains 15 residues. CDR3 region: CASSRGRGGGTEAFF. CDR3 nucleotides: TGCGCCAGCAGCCGCGGACGGGGAGGTGGCACTGAAGCTTTCTTT.

This clone was seen just once. The gene calls are TRBV6-5 and TRBJ2-3; TRBD2 is a possible D gene (6 bases). The CDR3 has 13 residues. V was cut by 7 bases and J by 5 bases, with 13 bases left in between. Germline assignment: CDR1 MNHEY and CDR2 SVGAGI. The CDR3 reads CASTSMGGDTQYF. CDR3 nucleotides: TGTGCCAGCACCTCAATGGGGGGAGATACGCAGTATTTT.

CDR3 sequence: CASTRRRTSGRGNEQFF. In DNA, the CDR3 is TGTGCCAGCACTAGAAGAAGGACTAGCGGGAGAGGCAATGAGCAGTTCTTC. J is TRBJ2-1 and V is TRBV2; TRBD2 agrees at 13 bases. The CDR3 runs 17 residues. The V and J ends lost 7 bases and 6 bases, in that order; junction bases with no gene match: 12. CDR1 and CDR2 (germline): SNHLY, FYNNEI. The full variable domain, rest sourced from reference TRBV2 and TRBJ2-1, is EPEVTQTPSHQVTQMGQEVILRCVPISNHLYFYWYRQILGQKVEFLVSFYNNEISEKSEIFDDQFSVERPDGSNFTLKIRSTKLEDSAMYFCASTRRRTSGRGNEQFFGPGTRLTVL.

The rearrangement links TRBV7-9 to TRBJ2-5; 9 nucleotides line up with TRBD1. The CDR3 covers 15 residues. V dropped 5 bases and J dropped 5; count of bases not matched to a gene: 9. Germline CDR1 reads SEHNR; CDR2 reads FQNEAQ (reference sequence). The CDR3 loop is CASSRNTGGSETQYF. As DNA, the CDR3 is TGTGCCAGCAGCCGGAATACAGGGGGCTCGGAGACCCAGTACTTC.

The rearrangement joins TRBV4-3 to TRBJ2-1, with D maybe TRBD2 (5 bases). The ends were cut back, 0 bases at V and 3 bases at J, with 9 bases in the middle. The V gene's germline CDR1 is LGHNA and CDR2 YSLEER. This CDR3 contains 15 residues. The CDR3 sequence is CASSQERTGYNEQFF. CDR3 coding DNA: TGCGCCAGCAGCCAAGAACGGACTGGCTACAATGAGCAGTTCTTC.

This sequence joins TRBV7-6 and TRBJ1-5; TRBD1 agrees at 10 bases. Germline trimming cut 1 base from V and 5 bases from J; bases unmatched to any gene: 2. Germline CDR1 and CDR2: SGHVS and FNYEAQ. This CDR3 has 15 residues. The DNA of the CDR3 is TGTGCCAGCAGCTTAGGACAGGGGGCTTATCAGCCCCAGCATTTT. Translated: CASSLGQGAYQPQHF. The complete variable domain, with remaining parts taken from reference TRBV7-6 and TRBJ1-5, reads GAGVSQSPRYKVTKRGQDVALRCDPISGHVSLYWYRQALGQGPEFLTYFNYEAQQDKSGLPNDRFSAERPEGSISTLTIQRTEQRDSAMYRCASSLGQGAYQPQHFGDGTRLSIL.

In its sample, this clone was seen a few times. This sequence joins TRBV5-1 and TRBJ2-7, with 9 bases fitting TRBD2. CDR3 size: 16 residues. Unmatched junction bases numbered 10, after V lost 6 bases and J lost 0 bases. The germline CDR1 and CDR2 sequences are SGHRS and YFSETQ. This chain's CDR3 is CASTVSGRGSSYEQYF. For the CDR3, the DNA is TGCGCCAGCACCGTTAGCGGGAGAGGCAGCTCCTACGAGCAGTACTTC.

This sequence joins TRBV18 and TRBJ2-2; D is perhaps TRBD2 (5 bases). V dropped 6 bases and J dropped 5 bases, with 16 bases sitting between them. CDR3 size: 15 residues. Per the germline V gene, CDR1 is KGHSH and CDR2 is LQKENI. The CDR3 is CASSAVTAETGELFF. The CDR3 bases are TGTGCCAGCTCGGCGGTTACAGCGGAGACCGGGGAGCTGTTTTTT.

The chain employs TRBV6-6 and TRBJ1-3; possibly TRBD1 for D (6 bases). Trimming took off 0 bases at V and 0 bases at J, with 9 bases between the two ends. CDR1 is MNHNY, CDR2 SVGAGI, per germline (reference sequence). The CDR3 runs 16 residues. The DNA of the CDR3 is TGTGCCAGCAGTTACTCGGAACAGGGCTCTGGAAACACCATATATTTT. This translates into CASSYSEQGSGNTIYF.

The V call is TRBV2, the J call TRBJ1-6; 9 bases align to TRBD1. The junction had 3 bases not matched to a gene; V was cut back by 5 bases and J by 4 bases. This CDR3 spans 15 amino acids. Germline V gene sequence: CDR1 SNHLY, CDR2 FYNNEI. DNA for the CDR3: TGTGCCAGCAGTCCCGACAGGGGGTATAATTCACCCCTCCACTTT. Its protein is CASSPDRGYNSPLHF.